This T cell receptor (beta chain) was recorded in a study of identical twins. A remark on this clonotype: Its specificity is not known.

This CDR3 is built from 12 residues. Trimming took 6 bases from V and 2 from J; bases not matched to a gene: 1. The germline gives CDR1 SGHTA, CDR2 FQGNSA. Study conclusions and caveats: Out-of-frame beta chain sequences displayed weaker excess sharing between twins. Some out-of-frame alpha sequences were shared by twins, and these showed excess low generation probability. Insertion counts were lower in abundant cord blood beta clonotypes, a trend that memory repertoires did not show. Models, which agreed with sharing between unrelated individuals, nonetheless underestimated the out-of-frame TCR alpha sharing seen in monozygotic twins.

MiXCR was run by TCRdb on the 5' RACE reads, yielding one entry per CDR3 protein. The sample yields over 500,000 distinct CDR3 sequences, approximately 22% seen once. These records were also assigned to another study, of T cells expressing NK-cell markers.

The sample consisted of CD4+ T cells sorted from blood. This sequence was found in a woman between 18 and 29 years old in good health. The chain couples TRBV7-2 to TRBJ2-7; 7 nucleotides line up with TRBD1. The CDR3 region is CASRQGTYEQYF. The CDR3 nucleotides read TGTGCCAGCAGACAGGGGACCTACGAGCAGTACTTC.